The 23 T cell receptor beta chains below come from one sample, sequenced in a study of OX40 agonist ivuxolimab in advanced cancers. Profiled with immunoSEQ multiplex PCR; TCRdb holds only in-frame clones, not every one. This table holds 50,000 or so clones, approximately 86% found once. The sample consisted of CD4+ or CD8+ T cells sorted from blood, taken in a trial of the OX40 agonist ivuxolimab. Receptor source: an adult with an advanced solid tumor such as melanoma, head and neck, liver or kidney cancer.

The CDR3 here is CASSPRSTGKFRRSTQYF. CDR3 DNA: TGTGCCAGCAGCCCCCGTTCGACAGGAAAATTCAGGAGGAGTACGCAGTATTTT. The V gene is TRBV9, the J gene TRBJ2-3, with TRBD1 as a possible D gene (6 bases). Trimming removed 4 bases from V and 8 bases from J, with 29 bases in between. The V gene's germline CDR1 is SGDLS and CDR2 YYNGEE. The CDR3 length is 18 residues.

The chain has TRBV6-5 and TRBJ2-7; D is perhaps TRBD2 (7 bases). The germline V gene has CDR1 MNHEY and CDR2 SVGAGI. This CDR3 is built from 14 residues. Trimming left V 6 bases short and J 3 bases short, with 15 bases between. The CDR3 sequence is CASSDLGGVYEQYF. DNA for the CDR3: TGTGCCAGCAGCGACTTAGGGGGGGTCTACGAGCAGTACTTC.

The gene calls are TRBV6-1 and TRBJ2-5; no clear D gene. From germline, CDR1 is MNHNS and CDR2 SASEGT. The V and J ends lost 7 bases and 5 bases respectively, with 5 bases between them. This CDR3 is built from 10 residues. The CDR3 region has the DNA TGTGCCAGCACTGGGGAGACCCAGTACTTC. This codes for CASTGETQYF.

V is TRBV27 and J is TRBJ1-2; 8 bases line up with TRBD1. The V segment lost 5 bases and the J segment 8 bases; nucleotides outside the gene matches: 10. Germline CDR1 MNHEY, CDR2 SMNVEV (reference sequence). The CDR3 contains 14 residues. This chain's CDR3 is CASSPDRASGGYTF. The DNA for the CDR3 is TGTGCCAGCAGTCCGGACAGGGCTTCTGGGGGCTACACCTTC.

The CDR3 sequence: CASSQDGRGHGYTF. The CDR3 DNA follows: TGTGCCAGCAGCCAAGATGGCAGGGGGCATGGCTACACCTTC. V usage is TRBV14 and J usage is TRBJ1-2; TRBD1 matches 8 bases. Germline V gene lookup returns CDR1 SGHDN and CDR2 FVKESK. The CDR3 spans 14 residues. Germline trimming cut 0 bases from V and 6 bases from J; bases unmatched to any gene: 3.

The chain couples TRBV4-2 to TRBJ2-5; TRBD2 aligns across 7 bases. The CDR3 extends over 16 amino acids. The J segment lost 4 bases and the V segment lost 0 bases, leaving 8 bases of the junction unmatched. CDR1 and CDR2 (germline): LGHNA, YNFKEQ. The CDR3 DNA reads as TGTGCCAGCAGCCAAGAGAGCTGGGGGGGGAGAGAGACCCAGTACTTC. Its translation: CASSQESWGGRETQYF.

In DNA form, the CDR3 reads TGTGCCAGCAGCTTAGCGATCGGGTTTTCGGGCTATGGCTACACCTTC. This gives the protein CASSLAIGFSGYGYTF. This chain links TRBV11-2 with TRBJ1-2; D is unclear. The CDR3 spans 16 residues. The V gene lost 1 base and the J gene lost 4 bases, with 16 bases spanning the gap. The V gene's germline CDR1 is SGHAT and CDR2 FQNNGV.

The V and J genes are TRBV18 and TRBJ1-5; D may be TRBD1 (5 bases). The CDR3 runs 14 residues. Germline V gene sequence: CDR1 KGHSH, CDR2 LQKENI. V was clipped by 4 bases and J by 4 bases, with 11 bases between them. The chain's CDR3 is CASSLGVWNQPQHF. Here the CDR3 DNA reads TGTGCCAGCTCACTAGGGGTTTGGAATCAGCCCCAGCATTTT.

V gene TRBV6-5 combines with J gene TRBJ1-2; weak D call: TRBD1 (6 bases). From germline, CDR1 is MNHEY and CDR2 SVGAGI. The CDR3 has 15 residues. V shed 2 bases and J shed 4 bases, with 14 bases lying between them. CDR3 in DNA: TGTGCCAGCAGTTACGTTGCAGGGGACTTCTATGGCTACACCTTC. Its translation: CASSYVAGDFYGYTF.

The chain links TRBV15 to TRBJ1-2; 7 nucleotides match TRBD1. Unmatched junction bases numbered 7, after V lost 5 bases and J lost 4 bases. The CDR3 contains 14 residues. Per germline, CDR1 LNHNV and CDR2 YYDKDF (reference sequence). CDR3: CATSQGEGAYGYTF. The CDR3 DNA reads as TGTGCCACCAGCCAGGGGGAGGGTGCCTATGGCTACACCTTC.

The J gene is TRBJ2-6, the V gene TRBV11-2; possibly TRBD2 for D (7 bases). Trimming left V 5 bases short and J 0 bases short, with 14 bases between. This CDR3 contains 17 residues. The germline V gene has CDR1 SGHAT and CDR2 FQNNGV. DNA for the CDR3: TGTGCCAGCAGCATGGGGGGGCCTCGCTCTGGGGCCAACGTCCTGACTTTC. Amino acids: CASSMGGPRSGANVLTF.

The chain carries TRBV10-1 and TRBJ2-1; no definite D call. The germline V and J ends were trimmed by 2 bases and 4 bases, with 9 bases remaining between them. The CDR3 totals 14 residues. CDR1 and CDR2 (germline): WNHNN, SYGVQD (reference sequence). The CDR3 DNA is TGCGCCAGCAGTGAGACCCAAGGGTACAATGAGCAGTTCTTC. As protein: CASSETQGYNEQFF.

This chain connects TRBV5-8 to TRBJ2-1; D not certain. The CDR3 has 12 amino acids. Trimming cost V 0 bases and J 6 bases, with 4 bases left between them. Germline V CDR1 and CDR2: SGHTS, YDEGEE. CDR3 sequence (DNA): TGTGCCAGCAGCTTGGGAGGCAATGAGCAGTTCTTC. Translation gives CASSLGGNEQFF.

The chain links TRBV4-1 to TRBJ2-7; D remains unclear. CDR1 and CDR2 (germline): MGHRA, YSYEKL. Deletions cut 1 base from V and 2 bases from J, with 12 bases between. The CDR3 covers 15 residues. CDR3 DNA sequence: TGCGCCAGCAGCCAAGGAGTAGCCGATACCTACGAGCAGTACTTC. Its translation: CASSQGVADTYEQYF.

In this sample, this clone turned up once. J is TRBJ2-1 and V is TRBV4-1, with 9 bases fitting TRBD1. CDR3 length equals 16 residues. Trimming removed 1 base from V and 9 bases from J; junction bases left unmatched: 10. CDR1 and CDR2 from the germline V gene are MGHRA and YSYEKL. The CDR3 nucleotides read TGCGCCAGCAGCCAAGGTTCCGGGACAGGGTTTGGTGAGCAGTTCTTC. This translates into CASSQGSGTGFGEQFF.

The CDR3 DNA follows: TGTGCCAGCGGAGAATGGTGGGGAGACACTGAAGCTTTCTTT. It yields the protein CASGEWWGDTEAFF. The V gene is TRBV27, the J gene TRBJ1-1; D gene uncertain. Trimming took off 8 bases at V and 3 bases at J, with 16 bases between the two ends. Germline CDR1 reads MNHEY; CDR2 reads SMNVEV (reference sequence). The CDR3 has 14 amino acids.

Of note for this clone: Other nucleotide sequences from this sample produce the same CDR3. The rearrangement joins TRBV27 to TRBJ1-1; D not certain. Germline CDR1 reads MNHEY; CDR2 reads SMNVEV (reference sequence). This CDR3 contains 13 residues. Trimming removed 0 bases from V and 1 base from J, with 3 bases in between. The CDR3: CASSLSRNTEAFF. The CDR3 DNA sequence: TGTGCCAGCAGTTTATCCAGGAACACTGAAGCTTTCTTT.

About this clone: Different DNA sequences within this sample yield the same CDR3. In nucleotides, the CDR3 is TGTGCCAGCAGCTTAGGTGGGGGCGGATCCTACAATGAGCAGTTCTTC. Residues: CASSLGGGGSYNEQFF. The V call is TRBV7-6, the J call TRBJ2-1, with D possibly being TRBD1 (6 bases). Germline loops: CDR1 SGHVS, CDR2 FNYEAQ. Trimming took 1 base from V and 1 from J, leaving 11 bases between them. The CDR3 consists of 16 residues.

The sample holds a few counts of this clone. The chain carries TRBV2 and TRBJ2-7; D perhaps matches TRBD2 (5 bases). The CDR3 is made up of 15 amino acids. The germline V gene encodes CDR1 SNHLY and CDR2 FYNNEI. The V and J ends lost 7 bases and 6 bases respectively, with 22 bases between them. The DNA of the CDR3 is TGTGCCAGCATAATCCTAGGGAGACACAACGGCGAGCAGTACTTC. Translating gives CASIILGRHNGEQYF.

CDR3 nucleotide sequence: TGTGCCAGCAGCGTGCAGGGGCTGGACGAGCAGTACTTC. Protein: CASSVQGLDEQYF. The gene calls are TRBV9 and TRBJ2-7; the D gene is possibly TRBD1 (6 bases). This CDR3 contains 13 residues. Germline CDR1 SGDLS, CDR2 YYNGEE. The ends were cut back, 2 bases at V and 5 bases at J, with 11 bases in the middle.

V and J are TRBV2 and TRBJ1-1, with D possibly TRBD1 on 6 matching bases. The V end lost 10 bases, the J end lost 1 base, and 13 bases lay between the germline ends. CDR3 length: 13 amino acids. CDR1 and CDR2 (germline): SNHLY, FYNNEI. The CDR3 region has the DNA TGTGCCACTAAGAAACAGGGGAACACTGAAGCTTTCTTT. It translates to CATKKQGNTEAFF.

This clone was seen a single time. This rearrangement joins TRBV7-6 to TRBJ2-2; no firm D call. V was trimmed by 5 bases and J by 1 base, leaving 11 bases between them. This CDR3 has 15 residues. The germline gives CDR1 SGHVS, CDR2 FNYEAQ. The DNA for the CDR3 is TGTGCCAGCAGCGATACCCGAGAGAACACCGGGGAGCTGTTTTTT. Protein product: CASSDTRENTGELFF.

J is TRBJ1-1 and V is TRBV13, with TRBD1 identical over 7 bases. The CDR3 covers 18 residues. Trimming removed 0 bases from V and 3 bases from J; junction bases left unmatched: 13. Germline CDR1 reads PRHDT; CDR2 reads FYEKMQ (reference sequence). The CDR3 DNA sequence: TGTGCCAGCAGCTTAGGGGCCCCTTCCAGGGGGTTCGACACTGAAGCTTTCTTT. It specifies CASSLGAPSRGFDTEAFF.